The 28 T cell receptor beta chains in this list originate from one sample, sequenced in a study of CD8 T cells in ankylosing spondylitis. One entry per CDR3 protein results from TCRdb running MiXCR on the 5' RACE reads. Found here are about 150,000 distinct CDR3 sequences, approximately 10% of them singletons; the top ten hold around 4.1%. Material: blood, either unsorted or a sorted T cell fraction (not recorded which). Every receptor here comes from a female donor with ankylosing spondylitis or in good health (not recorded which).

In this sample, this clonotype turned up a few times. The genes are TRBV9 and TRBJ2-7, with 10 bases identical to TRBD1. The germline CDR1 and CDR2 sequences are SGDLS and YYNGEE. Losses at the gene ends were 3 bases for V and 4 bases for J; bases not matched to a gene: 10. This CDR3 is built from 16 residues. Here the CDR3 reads CASSENRDRGVYEQYF. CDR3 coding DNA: TGTGCCAGCAGCGAAAACCGGGACAGGGGAGTATACGAGCAGTACTTC. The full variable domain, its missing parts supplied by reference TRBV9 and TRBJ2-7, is DSGVTQTPKHLITATGQRVTLRCSPRSGDLSVYWYQQSLDQGLQFLIQYYNGEERAKGNILERFSAQQFPDLHSELNLSSLELGDSALYFCASSENRDRGVYEQYFGPGTRLTVT.

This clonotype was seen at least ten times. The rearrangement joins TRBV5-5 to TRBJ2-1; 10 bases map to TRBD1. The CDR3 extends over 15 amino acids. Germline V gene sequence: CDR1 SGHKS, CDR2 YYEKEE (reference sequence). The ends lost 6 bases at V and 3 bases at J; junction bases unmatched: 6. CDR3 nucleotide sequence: TGTGCCAGCAAGTTTAGGACAGGGGGCTACAATGAGCAGTTCTTC. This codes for CASKFRTGGYNEQFF.

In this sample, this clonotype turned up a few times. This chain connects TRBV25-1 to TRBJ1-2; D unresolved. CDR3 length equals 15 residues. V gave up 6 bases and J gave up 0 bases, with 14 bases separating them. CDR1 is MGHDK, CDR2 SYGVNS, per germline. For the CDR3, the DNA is TGTGCCAGCAGCGCCCTAGGACCCGCTAACTATGGCTACACCTTC. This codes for CASSALGPANYGYTF.

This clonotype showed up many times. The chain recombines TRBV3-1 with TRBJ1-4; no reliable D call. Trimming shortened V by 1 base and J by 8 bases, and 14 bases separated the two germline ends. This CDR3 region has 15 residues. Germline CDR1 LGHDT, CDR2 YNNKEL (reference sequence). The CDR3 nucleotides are TGTGCCAGCAGCCAAGCAGGTTCTTGGAGCGAAAAACTGTTTTTT. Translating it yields CASSQAGSWSEKLFF.

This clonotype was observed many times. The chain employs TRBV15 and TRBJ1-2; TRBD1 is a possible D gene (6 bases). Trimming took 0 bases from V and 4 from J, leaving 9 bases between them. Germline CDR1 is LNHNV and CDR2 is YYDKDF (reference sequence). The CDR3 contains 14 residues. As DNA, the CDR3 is TGTGCCACCAGCAGAGAGGACAGAATCTATGGCTACACCTTC. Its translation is CATSREDRIYGYTF. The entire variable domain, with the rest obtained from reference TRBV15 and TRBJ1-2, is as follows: DAMVIQNPRYQVTQFGKPVTLSCSQTLNHNVMYWYQQKSSQAPKLLFHYYDKDFNNEADTPDNFQSRRPNTSFCFLDIRSPGLGDTAMYLCATSREDRIYGYTFGSGTRLTVV.

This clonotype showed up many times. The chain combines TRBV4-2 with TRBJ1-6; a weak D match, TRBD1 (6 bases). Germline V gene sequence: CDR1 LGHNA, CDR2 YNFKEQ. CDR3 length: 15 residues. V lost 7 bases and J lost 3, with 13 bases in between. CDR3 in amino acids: CASKSGQNYNSPLHF. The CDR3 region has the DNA TGTGCCAGCAAATCAGGACAGAACTATAATTCACCCCTCCACTTT.

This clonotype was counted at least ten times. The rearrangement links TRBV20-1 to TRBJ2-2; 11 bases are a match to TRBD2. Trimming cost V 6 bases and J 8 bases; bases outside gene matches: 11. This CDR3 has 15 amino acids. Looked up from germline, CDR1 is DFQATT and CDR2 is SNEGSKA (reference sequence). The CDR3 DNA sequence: TGCAGTGCAAACCTTGGGACTAGCGGCGGTGGGGAGCTGTTTTTT. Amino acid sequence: CSANLGTSGGGELFF.

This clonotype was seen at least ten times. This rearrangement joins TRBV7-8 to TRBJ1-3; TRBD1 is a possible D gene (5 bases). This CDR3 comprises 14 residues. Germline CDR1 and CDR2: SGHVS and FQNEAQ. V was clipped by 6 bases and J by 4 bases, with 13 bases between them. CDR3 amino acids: CASRTGTEGNTIYF. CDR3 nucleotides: TGTGCCAGCAGGACCGGGACCGAGGGAAACACCATATATTTT. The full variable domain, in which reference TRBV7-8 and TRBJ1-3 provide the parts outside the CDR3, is GAGVSQSPRYKVAKRGQDVALRCDPISGHVSLFWYQQALGQGPEFLTYFQNEAQLDKSGLPSDRFFAERPEGSVSTLKIQRTQQEDSAVYLCASRTGTEGNTIYFGEGSWLTVV.

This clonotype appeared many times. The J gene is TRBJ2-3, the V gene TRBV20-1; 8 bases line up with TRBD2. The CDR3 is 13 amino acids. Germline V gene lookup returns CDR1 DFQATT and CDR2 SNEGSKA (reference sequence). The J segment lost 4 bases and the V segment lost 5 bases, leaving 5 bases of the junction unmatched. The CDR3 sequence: CSALKREPDTQYF. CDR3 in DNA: TGCAGTGCTTTGAAGCGGGAGCCAGATACGCAGTATTTT.

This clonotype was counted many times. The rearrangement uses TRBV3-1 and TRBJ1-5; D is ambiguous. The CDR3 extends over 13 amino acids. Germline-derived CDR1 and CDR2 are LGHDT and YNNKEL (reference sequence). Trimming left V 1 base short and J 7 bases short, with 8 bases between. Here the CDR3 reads CASSQVGEQPQHF. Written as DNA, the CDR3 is TGTGCCAGCAGCCAAGTTGGAGAGCAGCCCCAGCATTTT.

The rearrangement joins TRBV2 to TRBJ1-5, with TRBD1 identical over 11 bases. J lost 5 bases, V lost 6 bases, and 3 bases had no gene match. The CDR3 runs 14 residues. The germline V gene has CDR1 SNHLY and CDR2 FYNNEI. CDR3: CASRGTGGHQPQHF. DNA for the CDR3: TGTGCCAGCAGGGGGACAGGGGGGCATCAGCCCCAGCATTTT.

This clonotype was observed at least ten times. CDR3: CATSRDGLSGNTIYF. The CDR3 region has the DNA TGTGCCACCAGCAGAGATGGACTTTCGGGAAACACCATATATTTT. This chain joins TRBV15 and TRBJ1-3; no firm D call. CDR1 and CDR2 (germline): LNHNV, YYDKDF (reference sequence). Trimming took 0 bases from V and 4 from J, leaving 10 bases between them. CDR3 size: 15 residues.

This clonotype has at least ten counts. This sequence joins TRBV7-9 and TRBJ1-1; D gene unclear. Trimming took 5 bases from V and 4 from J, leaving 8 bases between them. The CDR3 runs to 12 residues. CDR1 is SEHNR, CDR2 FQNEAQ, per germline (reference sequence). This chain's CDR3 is CASSASSTEAFF. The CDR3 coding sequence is TGTGCCAGCAGCGCTTCTAGCACTGAAGCTTTCTTT.

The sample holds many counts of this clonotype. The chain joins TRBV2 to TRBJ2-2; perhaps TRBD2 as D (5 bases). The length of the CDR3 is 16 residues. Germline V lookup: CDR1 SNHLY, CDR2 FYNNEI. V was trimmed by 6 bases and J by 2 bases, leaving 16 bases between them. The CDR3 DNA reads TGTGCCAGCAGCTCCTCGCAGACTATCAACACCGGGGAGCTGTTTTTT. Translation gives CASSSSQTINTGELFF.

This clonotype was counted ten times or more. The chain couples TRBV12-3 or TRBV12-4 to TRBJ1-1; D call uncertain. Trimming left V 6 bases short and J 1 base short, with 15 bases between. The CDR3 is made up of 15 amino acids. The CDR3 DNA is TGTGCCAGCAGGACCCTGACACACTGGAACACTGAAGCTTTCTTT. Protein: CASRTLTHWNTEAFF.

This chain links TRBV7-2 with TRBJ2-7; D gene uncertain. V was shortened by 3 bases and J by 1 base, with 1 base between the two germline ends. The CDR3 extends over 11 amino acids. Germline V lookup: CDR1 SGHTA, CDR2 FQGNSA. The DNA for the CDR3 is TGTACCAGCAGCTTTTCCTACGAGCAGTACTTC. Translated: CTSSFSYEQYF.

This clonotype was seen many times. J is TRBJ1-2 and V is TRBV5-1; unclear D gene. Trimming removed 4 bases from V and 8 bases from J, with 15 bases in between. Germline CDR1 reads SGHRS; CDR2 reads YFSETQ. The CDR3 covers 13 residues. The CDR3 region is CASSDAPSGGYTF. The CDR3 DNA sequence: TGCGCCAGCAGCGACGCTCCGTCGGGAGGCTACACCTTC.

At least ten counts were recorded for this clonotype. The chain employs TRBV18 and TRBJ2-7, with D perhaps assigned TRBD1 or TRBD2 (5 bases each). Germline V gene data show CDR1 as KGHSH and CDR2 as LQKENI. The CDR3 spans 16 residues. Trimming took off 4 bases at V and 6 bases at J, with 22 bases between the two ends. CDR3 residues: CASSRAGAEQVGEQYF. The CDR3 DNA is TGTGCCAGCTCACGGGCCGGGGCTGAACAGGTGGGCGAGCAGTACTTC.

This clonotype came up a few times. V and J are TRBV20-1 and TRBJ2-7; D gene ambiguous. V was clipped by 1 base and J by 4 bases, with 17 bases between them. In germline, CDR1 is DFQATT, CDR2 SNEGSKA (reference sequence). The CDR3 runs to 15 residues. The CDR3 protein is CSARGILGPEYEQYF. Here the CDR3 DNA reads TGCAGTGCTAGAGGTATTTTAGGACCCGAGTACGAGCAGTACTTC.

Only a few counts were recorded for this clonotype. The CDR3 sequence: CASSPAKDTAKNIQYF. For the CDR3, the DNA is TGTGCCAGCAGCCCAGCGAAGGACACAGCCAAAAACATTCAGTACTTC. This chain uses TRBV11-3 with TRBJ2-4, with D tentatively TRBD1 (5 bases). V lost 5 bases to trimming and J lost 0 bases, with 14 bases between them. The CDR3 runs to 16 residues. The germline V gene encodes CDR1 SGHNT and CDR2 YENEEA.

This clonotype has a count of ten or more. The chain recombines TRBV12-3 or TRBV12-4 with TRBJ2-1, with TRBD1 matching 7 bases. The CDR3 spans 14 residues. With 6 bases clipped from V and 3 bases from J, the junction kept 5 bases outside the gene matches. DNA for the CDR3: TGTGCCAGCAGCCCGGGACAGAACTACAATGAGCAGTTCTTC. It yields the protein CASSPGQNYNEQFF.

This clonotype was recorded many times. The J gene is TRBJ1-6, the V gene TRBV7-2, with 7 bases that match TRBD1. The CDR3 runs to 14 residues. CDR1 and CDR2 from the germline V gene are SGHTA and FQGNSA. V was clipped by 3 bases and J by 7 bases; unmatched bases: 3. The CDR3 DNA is TGTGCCAGCAGCTTCTACAGGGGCAATTCACCCCTCCACTTT. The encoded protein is CASSFYRGNSPLHF.

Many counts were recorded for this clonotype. The CDR3 DNA is TGCAGTGCTACTACTAGTTCCTCCTACAATGAGCAGTTCTTC. This encodes CSATTSSSYNEQFF. J is TRBJ2-1 and V is TRBV20-1; D is perhaps TRBD2 (5 bases). Germline-derived CDR1 and CDR2 are DFQATT and SNEGSKA (reference sequence). The CDR3 is 14 amino acids. The germline V and J ends were trimmed by 4 bases and 0 bases, with 10 bases remaining between them.

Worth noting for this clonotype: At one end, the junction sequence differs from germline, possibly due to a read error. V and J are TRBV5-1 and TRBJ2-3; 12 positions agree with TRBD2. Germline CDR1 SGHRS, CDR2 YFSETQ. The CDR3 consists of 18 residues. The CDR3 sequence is CASSLETSGGLNTGTQYF. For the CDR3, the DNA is TGCGCTAGCAGCTTAGAGACTAGCGGGGGCCTAAACACAGGTACGCAGTATTTT.

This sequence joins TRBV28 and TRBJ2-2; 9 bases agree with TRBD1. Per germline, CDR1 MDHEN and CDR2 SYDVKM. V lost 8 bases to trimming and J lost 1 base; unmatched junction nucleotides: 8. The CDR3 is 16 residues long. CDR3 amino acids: CASQSPGQGNTGELFF. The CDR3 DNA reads TGTGCCAGCCAGTCTCCGGGACAGGGGAACACCGGGGAGCTGTTTTTT. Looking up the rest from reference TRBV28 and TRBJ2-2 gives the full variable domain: DVKVTQSSRYLVKRTGEKVFLECVQDMDHENMFWYRQDPGLGLRLIYFSYDVKMKEKGDIPEGYSVSREKKERFSLILESASTNQTSMYLCASQSPGQGNTGELFFGEGSRLTVL.

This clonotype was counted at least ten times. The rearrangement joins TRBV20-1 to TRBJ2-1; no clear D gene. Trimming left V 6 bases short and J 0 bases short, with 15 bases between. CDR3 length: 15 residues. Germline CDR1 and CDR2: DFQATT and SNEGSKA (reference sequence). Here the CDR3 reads CSALGRSASYNEQFF. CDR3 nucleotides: TGCAGTGCCCTCGGGCGGTCTGCCTCCTACAATGAGCAGTTCTTC.

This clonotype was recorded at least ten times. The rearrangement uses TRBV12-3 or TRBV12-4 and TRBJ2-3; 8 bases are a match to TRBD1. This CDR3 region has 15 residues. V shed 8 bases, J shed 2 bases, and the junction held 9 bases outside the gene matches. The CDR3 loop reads CASGTGGSFTDTQYF. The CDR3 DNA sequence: TGTGCCAGCGGTACAGGGGGGTCGTTCACAGATACGCAGTATTTT.

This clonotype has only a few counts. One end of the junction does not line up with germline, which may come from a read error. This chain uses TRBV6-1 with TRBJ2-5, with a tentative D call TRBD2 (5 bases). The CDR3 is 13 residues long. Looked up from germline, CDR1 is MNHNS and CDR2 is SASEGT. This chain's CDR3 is CASSASIGGPLHF. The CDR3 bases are TGTGCCAGCAGTGCTTCCATTGGAGGACCGCTTCACTTC.